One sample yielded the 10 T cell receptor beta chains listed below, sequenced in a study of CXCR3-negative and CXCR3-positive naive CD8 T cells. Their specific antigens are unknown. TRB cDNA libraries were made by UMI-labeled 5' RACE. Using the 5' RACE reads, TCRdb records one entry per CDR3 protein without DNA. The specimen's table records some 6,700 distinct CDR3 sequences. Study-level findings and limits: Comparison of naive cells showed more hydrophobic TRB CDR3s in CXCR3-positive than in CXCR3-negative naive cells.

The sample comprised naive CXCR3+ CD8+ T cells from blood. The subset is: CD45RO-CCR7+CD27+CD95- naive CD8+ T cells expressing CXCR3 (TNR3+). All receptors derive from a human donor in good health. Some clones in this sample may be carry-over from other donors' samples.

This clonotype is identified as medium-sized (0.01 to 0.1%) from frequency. CDR3 sequence: CASSWDSSEDEKLFF. The J gene is TRBJ1-4, the V gene TRBV7-6; no DNA is available, so the TRBD1 call from TCRdb remains unchecked. This CDR3 is 15 amino acids long. The V gene's germline CDR1 is SGHVS and CDR2 FNYEAQ.

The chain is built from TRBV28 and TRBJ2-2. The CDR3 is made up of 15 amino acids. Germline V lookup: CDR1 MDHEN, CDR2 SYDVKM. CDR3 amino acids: CASSLLNGDTGELFF.

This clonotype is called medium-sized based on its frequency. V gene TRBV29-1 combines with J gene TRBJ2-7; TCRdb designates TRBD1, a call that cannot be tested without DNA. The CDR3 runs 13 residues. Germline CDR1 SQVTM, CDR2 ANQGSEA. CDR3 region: CSVVRQGYDEQYF.

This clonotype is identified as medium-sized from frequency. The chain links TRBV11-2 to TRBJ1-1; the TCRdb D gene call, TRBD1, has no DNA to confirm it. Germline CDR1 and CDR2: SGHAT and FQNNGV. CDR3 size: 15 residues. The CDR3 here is CASSDVQAGNTEAFF. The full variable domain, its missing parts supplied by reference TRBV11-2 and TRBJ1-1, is EAGVAQSPRYKIIEKRQSVAFWCNPISGHATLYWYQQILGQGPKLLIQFQNNGVVDDSQLPKDRFSAERLKGVDSTLKIQPAKLEDSAVYLCASSDVQAGNTEAFFGQGTRLTVV.

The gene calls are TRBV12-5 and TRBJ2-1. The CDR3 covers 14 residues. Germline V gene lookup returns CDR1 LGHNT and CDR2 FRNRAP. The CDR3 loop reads CASGLDPTNNEQFF. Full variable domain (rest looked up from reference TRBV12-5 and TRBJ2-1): DARVTQTPRHKVTEMGQEVTMRCQPILGHNTVFWYRQTMMQGLELLAYFRNRAPLDDSGMPKDRFSAEMPDATLATLKIQPSEPRDSAVYFCASGLDPTNNEQFFGPGTRLTVL.

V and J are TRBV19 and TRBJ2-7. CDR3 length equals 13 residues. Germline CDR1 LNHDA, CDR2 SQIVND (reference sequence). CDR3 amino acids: CASSIMSTYEQYF. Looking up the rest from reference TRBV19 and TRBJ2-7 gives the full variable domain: DGGITQSPKYLFRKEGQNVTLSCEQNLNHDAMYWYRQDPGQGLRLIYYSQIVNDFQKGDIAEGYSVSREKKESFPLTVTSAQKNPTAFYLCASSIMSTYEQYFGPGTRLTVT.

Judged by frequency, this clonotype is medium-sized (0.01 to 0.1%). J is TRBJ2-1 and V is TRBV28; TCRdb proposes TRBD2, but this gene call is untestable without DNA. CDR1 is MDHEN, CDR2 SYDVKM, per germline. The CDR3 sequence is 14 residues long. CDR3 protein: CASSGLANHNEQFF.

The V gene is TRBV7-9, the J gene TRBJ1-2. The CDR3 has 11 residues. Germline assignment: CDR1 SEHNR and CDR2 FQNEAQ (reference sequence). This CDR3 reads CASSTDDGYTF.

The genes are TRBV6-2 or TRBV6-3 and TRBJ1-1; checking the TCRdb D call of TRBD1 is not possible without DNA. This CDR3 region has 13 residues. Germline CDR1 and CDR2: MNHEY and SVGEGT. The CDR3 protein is CASSWGDLTEAFF.

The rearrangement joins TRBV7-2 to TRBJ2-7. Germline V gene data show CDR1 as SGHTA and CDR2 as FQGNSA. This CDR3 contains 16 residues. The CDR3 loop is CASSLSQERPSYEQYF.